This T cell receptor beta chain was observed in a study of OX40 agonist ivuxolimab in advanced cancers. Study-wide findings and caveats: On average, a greater number of expanded clones characterised CD8+ T cells relative to CD4+. The study found among the lowest clonal expansion in partial responders at 0.1-3.0 mg/kg. There was clonal expansion of CD4+ and CD8+ blood T cells by week 6 at 0.1 to 3.0 mg/kg.

A word on this clone: Antigen unknown.

Deletions cut 3 bases from V and 6 bases from J, with 6 bases between. In germline, CDR1 is MGHRA, CDR2 YSYEKL. The CDR3 has 11 amino acids. Profiled with immunoSEQ multiplex PCR; TCRdb holds only in-frame clones, not every one. There are about 33,000 clones in the sample; roughly 83% occur only once, and about 22% lies in the top ten. The sample in question was CD4+ or CD8+ T cells sorted from blood, obtained in a trial of the OX40 agonist ivuxolimab. This chain connects TRBV4-1 to TRBJ2-7; no clear D gene. This receptor was identified in an adult with an advanced solid tumor such as melanoma, head and neck, liver or kidney cancer. The CDR3 bases are TGCGCCAGCAGCCATGGGCGCGAGCAGTACTTC. As protein: CASSHGREQYF.